A selection of T cell receptor beta chains follows, all from one sample in a study of T cell responses to AZD1222 COVID-19 vaccine. This table comes from immunoSEQ multiplex PCR, and its TCRdb copy is limited to in-frame clones, with some not included. Of some 190,000 clones in the sample, 75% to 90% are singletons; the top ten hold 6.9%. The sequencing used peripheral blood, collected on day 0 of AZD1222 vaccination. Source of these receptors: an adult in good health. The CDR3 runs from the conserved cysteine through the conserved F or W. D genes are given only for firm matches. Expanded clones are given a class, and other clones once, few, many or no size at all.

size,V,D,J,DNA,CDR3
-,TRBV13,-,TRBJ2-7,TGTGCCAGCAGCCCGACGGGGGACTACGAGCAGTACTTC,CASSPTGDYEQYF
-,TRBV27,TRBD1,TRBJ1-4,TGTGCCAGCAGAATGGGGACAGGGGGCGCGTTGCTGGAAGAAAAACTGTTTTTT,CASRMGTGGALLEEKLFF
-,TRBV7-9,-,TRBJ1-1,TGTGCCAGCAGCTTATCGGGTGACACTGAAGCTTTCTTT,CASSLSGDTEAFF
-,TRBV6-5,-,TRBJ2-5,TGTGCCAGCAGCCGAGACGGAGAGACCCAGTACTTC,CASSRDGETQYF
few,TRBV13,-,TRBJ2-7,TGTGCCAGCAGCCCTAGGTACGACAGACAATCCTACGAGCAGTACTTC,CASSPRYDRQSYEQYF
-,TRBV7-2,-,TRBJ1-5,TGTGCCAGCAGAGGTGGGCCGAATCAGCCCCAGCATTTT,CASRGGPNQPQHF
once,TRBV24-1,-,TRBJ1-5,TGTGCCACCAGTGATCGAGGCCATAGCAATCAGCCCCAGCATTTT,CATSDRGHSNQPQHF
-,TRBV6-5,TRBD1,TRBJ2-3,TGTGCCAGCAGTTACCGGACAGGGGGCTTAACAGATACGCAGTATTTT,CASSYRTGGLTDTQYF
-,TRBV6-5,-,TRBJ1-1,TGTGCCAGCAGTACGACAGGGAACACTGAAGCTTTCTTT,CASSTTGNTEAFF
few,TRBV6-5,-,TRBJ1-1,TGTGCCAGCACCCAAGGGGGGGACACTGAAGCTTTCTTT,CASTQGGDTEAFF
-,TRBV10-3,TRBD1,TRBJ1-5,TGTGCCATCAGAGGACAGGGTGGTCAGCCCCAGCATTTT,CAIRGQGGQPQHF
-,TRBV27,-,TRBJ1-2,TGTGCCAGCAGTTTAACCCAGAACTATGGCTACACCTTC,CASSLTQNYGYTF
-,TRBV6-5,-,TRBJ1-2,TGTGCCAGCAGCGATGACCGGACACCCTATGGCTACACCTTC,CASSDDRTPYGYTF
-,TRBV9,-,TRBJ1-4,TGTGCCAGCAGCGTAGACAGGGCGGGGGAAAAACTGTTTTTT,CASSVDRAGEKLFF
-,TRBV3-1/TRBV3-2,-,TRBJ2-7,TGTGCCAGCAGCCAAGGGGGGACCTACGAGCAGTACTTC,CASSQGGTYEQYF
-,TRBV12-3/TRBV12-4,-,TRBJ1-2,TGTGCCAGCAGCTTGGACAACTATGGCTACACCTTC,CASSLDNYGYTF
-,TRBV7-2,TRBD1,TRBJ2-7,TGTGCCAGCAGCTTAGGGGGAGTGGGACAGGGGGCCGAGCAGTACTTC,CASSLGGVGQGAEQYF
-,TRBV19,-,TRBJ1-6,TGTGCCAGTAGTACCGGACAGCTAGTTTGGTCACCCCTCCACTTT,CASSTGQLVWSPLHF
-,TRBV6-5,-,TRBJ1-5,TGTGCCAGCAGTTACTCTAGCCAAAATCAGCCCCAGCATTTT,CASSYSSQNQPQHF
-,TRBV5-4,TRBD2,TRBJ2-3,TGTGCCAGCAGCTCCCCTACTATGGGGGGGTCCGATACGCAGTATTTT,CASSSPTMGGSDTQYF
-,TRBV2,TRBD1,TRBJ1-3,TGTGCCAGCAGTGATGTCAGGGGGCGCGTAAACACCATATATTTT,CASSDVRGRVNTIYF
-,TRBV5-6,-,TRBJ2-1,TGTGCCAGCAGCTACGGTGGGGGGAATGAGCAGTTCTTC,CASSYGGGNEQFF
-,TRBV9,TRBD2,TRBJ2-2,TGTGCCAGCAGCGTAGTTTCAGGGAGGGCTGTGCTGTTTTTT,CASSVVSGRAVLFF
-,TRBV27,-,TRBJ1-1,TGTGCCAGCAGTTCGGACAGATATAACACTGAAGCTTTCTTT,CASSSDRYNTEAFF
-,TRBV3-1/TRBV3-2,-,TRBJ2-1,TGTGCCAGCAGCCACACGGGGGCCGTACTCAATGAGCAGTTCTTC,CASSHTGAVLNEQFF
-,TRBV7-2,-,TRBJ2-2,TGTGCCAGCAGCCCCAGCCAGCAGAACACCGGGGAGCTGTTTTTT,CASSPSQQNTGELFF
-,TRBV27,TRBD1,TRBJ2-7,TGTGCCAGCAGTTTAGGTAGGGGGCTCTACGAGCAGTACTTC,CASSLGRGLYEQYF
-,TRBV4-1,-,TRBJ2-7,TGCGCCAGCAGCCAAGTTTTTGCGGGCTACGAGCAGTACTTC,CASSQVFAGYEQYF
-,TRBV19,TRBD1,TRBJ2-2,TGTGCCAGTAGCCCGGGACAGGGCGTCACCGGGGAGCTGTTTTTT,CASSPGQGVTGELFF
-,TRBV9,-,TRBJ1-3,TGTGCCAGCAGCGTAGCGGGGGGCGGATGGAACACCATATATTTT,CASSVAGGGWNTIYF
-,TRBV12-5,-,TRBJ2-7,TGTGCTAGTGGTTTGTTCGGGGCAGCCGAGCAGTACTTC,CASGLFGAAEQYF
-,TRBV5-5,-,TRBJ1-5,TGTGCCAGCAGCTTGGTCTCAAATCAGCCCCAGCATTTT,CASSLVSNQPQHF
-,TRBV28,TRBD1,TRBJ1-1,TGTGCCAGCAGTCTACCGACAGGGGGTCGGACTGAAGCTTTCTTT,CASSLPTGGRTEAFF
-,TRBV11-1,TRBD1,TRBJ1-4,TGTGCCAGCAGCTTTCGCCAGGGGGCTGAAAAACTGTTTTTT,CASSFRQGAEKLFF
-,TRBV3-1/TRBV3-2,TRBD2,TRBJ2-1,TGTGCCAGCAGCCAAGCCAGCGGGGGGCTCAAACTGGCGTTCTTC,CASSQASGGLKLAFF
-,TRBV30,-,TRBJ1-4,TGTGCCTGGAGGCAGGGAAATGAAAAACTGTTTTTT,CAWRQGNEKLFF
-,TRBV11-2,TRBD2,TRBJ2-5,TGTGCCAGCAGCTTAATTTCGGGACTAGCGGGGCCGGATGACTTC,CASSLISGLAGPDDF
-,TRBV25-1,-,TRBJ1-1,TGTGCCAGCAGTAGGTCCGGGACACTCAACACTGAAGCTTTCTTT,CASSRSGTLNTEAFF
once,TRBV5-1,-,TRBJ2-1,TGCGCCAGCAGCGGATTAACGACAGCCCGGGATGAGCAGTTCTTC,CASSGLTTARDEQFF
-,TRBV10-3,TRBD2,TRBJ2-3,TGTGCCATCAGTGATGGCGGGGGGGCAACAGATACGCAGTATTTT,CAISDGGGATDTQYF
-,TRBV27,TRBD2,TRBJ2-1,TGTGCCAGCAGTTTACGCGGGGGGGCCGTTTTCAATGAGCAGTTCTTC,CASSLRGGAVFNEQFF
-,TRBV30,-,TRBJ1-1,TGTGCGGCCGCGGGTGAGGGGAGCAGCGAAGCTTTCTTT,CAAAGEGSSEAFF
-,TRBV11-1,-,TRBJ2-3,TGTGCCACAACTCGACAGGACACAGATACGCAGTATTTT,CATTRQDTDTQYF
-,TRBV19,TRBD1,TRBJ1-6,TGTGCCACCTCCGGGACAGGTTTTTCACCCCTCCACTTT,CATSGTGFSPLHF
few,TRBV4-2,TRBD1,TRBJ1-1,TGTGCCAGCAGCCAAGAAACCGGACAGGACACTGAAGCTTTCTTT,CASSQETGQDTEAFF
-,TRBV15,-,TRBJ2-1,TGTGCCACCAGCAGAGAGTACCCGGTGTTACGTGAGCAGTTCTTC,CATSREYPVLREQFF
-,TRBV27,TRBD1,TRBJ2-7,TGTGCCAGCAGTCCAATACAGGGGTTCTCCTACGAGCAGTACTTC,CASSPIQGFSYEQYF
-,TRBV7-2,-,TRBJ2-7,TGTGCCAGCAGCTTACTAGGCTACGAGCAGTACTTC,CASSLLGYEQYF
once,TRBV12-5,TRBD1,TRBJ2-2,TGTGCTAGTGGTGGCGGCACAGGGGGGAACACCGGGGAGCTGTTTTTT,CASGGGTGGNTGELFF
-,TRBV7-3,-,TRBJ2-6,TGTGCCAGCAGCTCTAATCGAGGGGCGGGGGCCAACGTCCTGACTTTC,CASSSNRGAGANVLTF
once,TRBV21-1,-,TRBJ2-3,TGTGCCAGCAGCAAAACTTTCTCCGGGGGGGGGAGTGTGAGCACAGATACGCAGTATTTT,CASSKTFSGGGSVSTDTQYF
-,TRBV6-1,-,TRBJ2-7,TGTGCCAGCAGTGAGAGGGGTGTTGGCTCCTACGAGCAGTACTTC,CASSERGVGSYEQYF
-,TRBV6-2/TRBV6-3,-,TRBJ1-5,TGTGCCAGCAGCCTCAATGATCAGCCCCAGCATTTT,CASSLNDQPQHF
-,TRBV19,-,TRBJ1-1,TGTGCCAGCGCAAAGAACACTGAAGCTTTCTTT,CASAKNTEAFF
-,TRBV12-3/TRBV12-4,-,TRBJ2-3,TGTGCCAGCAGTTTGACCACCGCAGATACGCAGTATTTT,CASSLTTADTQYF
-,TRBV7-9,-,TRBJ2-5,TGTGCCAGCAGCTTATCCGCCCGGGGGCTGGGGGAGACCCAGTACTTC,CASSLSARGLGETQYF
-,TRBV4-2,-,TRBJ1-5,TGTGCCAGCAGCCAAGGGGTGGGGACTAATCAGCCCCAGCATTTT,CASSQGVGTNQPQHF
-,TRBV15,TRBD2,TRBJ2-5,TGTGCCACCAGCGGGCGACTAGCGGGCGACCGAGAGACCCAGTACTTC,CATSGRLAGDRETQYF
-,TRBV27,-,TRBJ2-3,TGTGCCAGCAGTTTAGAAGGGGGAGTTCAGGGTACGCAGTATTTT,CASSLEGGVQGTQYF
-,TRBV27,TRBD1,TRBJ2-2,TGTGCCAGCAGTTTAACAGGGGGCAACACCGGGGAGCTGTTTTTT,CASSLTGGNTGELFF